The T cell receptor (beta chain) described here comes from a study of T cells in women clearing cervical HPV infection. Study summary: No precancer developed; the control's incident HPV16 infection cleared within 12 months.

V dropped 0 bases and J dropped 5 bases, with 5 bases sitting between them. Germline CDR1 is LNHDA and CDR2 is SQIVND (reference sequence). The CDR3 extends over 13 amino acids. Here immunoSEQ multiplex PCR was the method, and the copy in TCRdb shows in-frame clones only, minus some. The sample table includes about 39,000 clones. Remarks on this clone: The CDR3 extends 3 residues past the end of the read, so its final part is completed from the germline J gene.

Sequenced: blood buffy coat. The chain has TRBV19 and TRBJ1-5; D gene unclear. The sequence was obtained from a woman aged 18-69 years with a cervical HPV16 infection that either progressed to CIN3+ or cleared (not recorded which). The covered CDR3 bases are TGTGCCAGTAGTATAGAGATAGATCAGCCC. Residues: CASSIEIDQP. The complete CDR3 sequence is CASSIEIDQPQHF.